Below are 18 T cell receptor beta chains sequenced from a single sample in a study of blood T cell repertoires in COVID-19 (dated by TCRdb to the early 2020s). The library was made by the immunoSEQ multiplex PCR assay. The table comes from immuneACCESS by way of TCRdb, which keeps in-frame sequences with V and J called. Part of the clones is missing from these tables; in studies checked, under half for an unresolved V gene and the rest for unknown reasons. Within this sample are roughly 180,000 clones, with 75% to 80% of them counted one time only. 8.5% to 10% of the sample rests with the top ten. Sequencing used peripheral blood. The receptor source for this set is a woman between 45 and 65 years old with active or convalescent COVID-19.

This chain uses TRBV19 with TRBJ2-1; 8 bases agree with TRBD2. V lost 5 bases, J lost 0 bases, and 6 bases stayed unmatched. Germline-derived CDR1 and CDR2 are LNHDA and SQIVND (reference sequence). The CDR3 runs 16 residues. The CDR3 sequence is CASSFARGGSYNEQFF. The CDR3 coding sequence is TGTGCCAGTAGTTTCGCCCGGGGGGGCTCCTACAATGAGCAGTTCTTC.

The chain employs TRBV6-2 or TRBV6-3 and TRBJ2-7, with D possibly being TRBD2 (5 bases). Trimming removed 0 bases at V and 2 bases at J, with 26 bases between. Per the germline V gene, CDR1 is MNHEY and CDR2 is SVGEGT. There are 20 residues in the CDR3. The CDR3 loop is CASSYSTDWANGLEPYEQYF. CDR3 nucleotides: TGTGCCAGCAGTTACTCGACCGACTGGGCGAATGGACTCGAACCCTACGAGCAGTACTTC.

This clone was seen only a few times. CDR3: CASRAQGNTGELFF. The CDR3 nucleotides read TGTGCCAGCAGGGCCCAGGGGAACACCGGGGAGCTGTTTTTT. The V call is TRBV7-2, the J call TRBJ2-2; D perhaps matches TRBD1 (5 bases). CDR1 is SGHTA and CDR2 is FQGNSA in the germline V gene. The CDR3 consists of 14 residues. The V and J ends lost 6 bases and 1 base respectively, with 9 bases between them.

This chain links TRBV3-1 (or the pseudogene TRBV3-2) with TRBJ1-2, with D possibly matching TRBD1 (5 bases). Trimming cost V 4 bases and J 7 bases, with 19 bases left between them. CDR3 length: 15 amino acids. Germline V gives CDR1 LGHDT, CDR2 YNNKEL (reference sequence). CDR3 sequence reads: CASSRSEGRGGGYTF. The CDR3 nucleotides read TGTGCCAGCAGCCGTTCGGAGGGGCGCGGTGGTGGCTACACCTTC.

The gene calls are TRBV7-3 and TRBJ1-1; 8 nucleotides match TRBD1. J lost 4 bases, V lost 3 bases, and 7 bases had no gene match. The CDR3 runs 15 residues. Germline values: CDR1 SGHTA, CDR2 FQGTGA. CDR3 amino acids: CASSFAGGTGTEAFF. CDR3 DNA sequence: TGTGCCAGCAGCTTTGCAGGGGGCACGGGCACTGAAGCTTTCTTT.

The chain carries TRBV19 and TRBJ1-5; 8 nucleotides agree with TRBD1. Per the germline V gene, CDR1 is LNHDA and CDR2 is SQIVND (reference sequence). The CDR3 has 15 residues. The V gene end was trimmed by 7 bases and the J gene end by 2 bases; junction bases not matched to a gene: 7. The CDR3 region is CASNPEGQGNQPQHF. The DNA of the CDR3 is TGTGCCAGTAACCCTGAGGGACAGGGCAATCAGCCCCAGCATTTT.

The chain recombines TRBV18 with TRBJ2-3, with 13 nucleotides matching TRBD2. V trimming: 2 bases; J trimming: 2 bases; junction bases outside the gene matches: 4. This CDR3 is built from 17 residues. In germline, CDR1 is KGHSH, CDR2 LQKENI. CDR3: CASSPGLAGVNTDTQYF. CDR3 DNA: TGTGCCAGCTCACCAGGACTAGCGGGGGTCAACACAGATACGCAGTATTTT. The whole variable domain, remainder taken from reference TRBV18 and TRBJ2-3, is NAGVMQNPRHLVRRRGQEARLRCSPMKGHSHVYWYRQLPEEGLKFMVYLQKENIIDESGMPKERFSAEFPKEGPSILRIQQVVRGDSAAYFCASSPGLAGVNTDTQYFGPGTRLTVL.

The V gene is TRBV5-6, the J gene TRBJ1-4, with 9 nucleotides matching TRBD1. Losses at the gene ends were 3 bases for V and 3 bases for J; bases not matched to a gene: 6. Germline values: CDR1 SGHDT, CDR2 YYEEEE. There are 16 residues in the CDR3. The CDR3: CASSSGQGRANEKLFF. CDR3 DNA sequence: TGTGCCAGCAGCTCCGGACAGGGGAGGGCTAATGAAAAACTGTTTTTT.

A single count supports this clone. The chain is built from TRBV7-2 and TRBJ1-5; the D gene is possibly TRBD1 (5 bases). Trimming took off 2 bases at V and 4 bases at J, with 12 bases between the two ends. From germline, CDR1 is SGHTA and CDR2 FQGNSA. The CDR3 has 15 amino acids. CDR3 sequence: CASSLSGRSNQPQHF. DNA of the CDR3: TGTGCCAGCAGCTTATCAGGGCGGTCAAATCAGCCCCAGCATTTT.

This clone showed up just a few times. V is TRBV19 and J is TRBJ1-5, with D possibly TRBD1 on 5 matching bases. CDR1 and CDR2 from the germline V gene are LNHDA and SQIVND (reference sequence). The CDR3 is 15 amino acids. The ends were cut back, 5 bases at V and 3 bases at J, with 14 bases in the middle. The CDR3 protein is CASSLPTGNNQPQHF. The CDR3 nucleotides read TGTGCCAGTAGTCTCCCAACAGGAAACAATCAGCCCCAGCATTTT.

The chain is built from TRBV7-2 and TRBJ2-2; 8 bases are shared with TRBD2. The CDR3 loop spans 18 amino acids. From germline, CDR1 is SGHTA and CDR2 FQGNSA. Germline trimming cut 6 bases from V and 4 bases from J; bases unmatched to any gene: 16. The CDR3 DNA follows: TGTGCCAGCAGTCTATTAGCGGGAACACCGCGGGGCACCGGGGAGCTGTTTTTT. It encodes CASSLLAGTPRGTGELFF.

V gene TRBV28 combines with J gene TRBJ1-2; a possible D gene is TRBD1 (6 bases). Between the trimmed V and J ends, which lost 5 bases and 3 bases, there was a span of 16 bases. The CDR3 totals 15 residues. Germline values: CDR1 MDHEN, CDR2 SYDVKM. CDR3 amino acids: CASSPHRVQDYGYTF. The CDR3 nucleotides read TGTGCCAGCAGTCCACACAGGGTACAGGACTATGGCTACACCTTC.

This clone came up once. This chain connects TRBV29-1 to TRBJ1-1; D gene unclear. Germline V gives CDR1 SQVTM, CDR2 ANQGSEA. The germline V and J ends were trimmed by 7 bases and 4 bases, with 16 bases remaining between them. CDR3 length: 13 amino acids. Here the CDR3 reads CSANPWGATEAFF. The CDR3 nucleotides read TGCAGCGCCAACCCGTGGGGAGCCACTGAAGCTTTCTTT. The variable domain in full, completed from reference TRBV29-1 and TRBJ1-1, reads SAVISQKPSRDICQRGTSLTIQCQVDSQVTMMFWYRQQPGQSLTLIATANQGSEATYESGFVIDKFPISRPNLTFSTLTVSNMSPEDSSIYLCSANPWGATEAFFGQGTRLTVV.

The chain uses TRBV29-1 and TRBJ1-4; D is uncertain. V was clipped by 4 bases and J by 0 bases, with 9 bases between them. CDR1 SQVTM and CDR2 ANQGSEA come from the germline V gene. The CDR3 runs to 14 residues. The CDR3 sequence is CSVGEASTNEKLFF. CDR3 DNA: TGCAGCGTTGGGGAGGCTTCAACTAATGAAAAACTGTTTTTT.

This chain joins TRBV7-2 and TRBJ2-5, with 12 bases that match TRBD2. Germline V lookup: CDR1 SGHTA, CDR2 FQGNSA. This CDR3 has 15 residues. Trimming cost V 5 bases and J 5 bases; bases outside gene matches: 6. CDR3 sequence: CASSPSSGRAETQYF. As DNA, the CDR3 is TGTGCCAGCAGCCCCTCTAGCGGGAGGGCGGAGACCCAGTACTTC.

The rearrangement uses TRBV4-3 and TRBJ1-4; D unclear. Germline V gene lookup returns CDR1 LGHNA and CDR2 YSLEER. CDR3 length equals 15 residues. Trimming pared 1 base from V and 4 bases from J, leaving 10 bases between. CDR3 residues: CASSQGGSDNEKLFF. CDR3 in DNA: TGCGCCAGCAGCCAAGGAGGGTCCGATAATGAAAAACTGTTTTTT.

For the CDR3, the DNA is TGTGCCAGCAGTGAATACGGCCAAGAGACCCAGTACTTC. It encodes CASSEYGQETQYF. This rearrangement joins TRBV2 to TRBJ2-5; D not certain. This CDR3 has 13 residues. V lost 2 bases, J lost 1 base, and 5 bases lay in between. CDR1 is SNHLY, CDR2 FYNNEI, per germline.

In regard to this clone: A read error may be the cause here, since a much bigger clone is one base away. The V call is TRBV5-1, the J call TRBJ2-3; 10 bases fit TRBD1. The CDR3 is made up of 18 amino acids. The junction had 12 bases not matched to a gene; V was cut back by 0 bases and J by 5 bases. Germline CDR1 is SGHRS and CDR2 is YFSETQ. In nucleotides, the CDR3 is TGCGCCAGCAGCTTGGGGGGGGGCGACAGGGGGCGCGAAGATACGCAGTATTTT. Residues: CASSLGGGDRGREDTQYF.